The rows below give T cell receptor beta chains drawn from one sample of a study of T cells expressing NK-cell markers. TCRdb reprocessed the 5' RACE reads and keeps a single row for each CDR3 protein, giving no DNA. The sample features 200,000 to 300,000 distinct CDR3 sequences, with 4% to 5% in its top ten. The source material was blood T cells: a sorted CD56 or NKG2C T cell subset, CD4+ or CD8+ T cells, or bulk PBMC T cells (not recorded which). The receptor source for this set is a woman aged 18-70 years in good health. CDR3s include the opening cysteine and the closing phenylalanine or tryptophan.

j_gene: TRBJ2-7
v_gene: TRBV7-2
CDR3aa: CASSLEGTSYYEQYF

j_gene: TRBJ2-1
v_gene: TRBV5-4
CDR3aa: CASSAGTGPSSYNEQFF

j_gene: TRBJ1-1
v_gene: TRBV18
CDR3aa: CASSPVSAEAFF

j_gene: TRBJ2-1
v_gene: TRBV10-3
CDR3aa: CAINRDRGGNEQFF

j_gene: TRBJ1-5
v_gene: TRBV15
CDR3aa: CATSRDPGLGQPQHF

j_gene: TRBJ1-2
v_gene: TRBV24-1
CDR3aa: CATSDDDYGYTF

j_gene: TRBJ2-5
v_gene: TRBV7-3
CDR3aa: CASSLTNRMGETQYF

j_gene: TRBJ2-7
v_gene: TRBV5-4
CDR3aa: CASSLGQGLYEQYF

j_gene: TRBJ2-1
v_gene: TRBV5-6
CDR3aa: CASSLEGTGRYNEQFF

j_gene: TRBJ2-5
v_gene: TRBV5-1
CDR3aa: CASSLRRVETQYF

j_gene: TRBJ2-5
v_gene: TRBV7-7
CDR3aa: CASSLGLTETQYF

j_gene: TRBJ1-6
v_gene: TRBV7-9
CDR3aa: CASSSLQGQNSPLHF

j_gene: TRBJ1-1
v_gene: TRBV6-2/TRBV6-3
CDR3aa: CASSRSTGTANTEAFF

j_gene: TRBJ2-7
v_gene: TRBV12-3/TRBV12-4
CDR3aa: CASRPSVGGSYEQYF

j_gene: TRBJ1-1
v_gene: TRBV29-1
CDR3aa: CSVEIDSHAGAFF

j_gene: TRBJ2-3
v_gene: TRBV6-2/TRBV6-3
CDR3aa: CASSYFGTQYF

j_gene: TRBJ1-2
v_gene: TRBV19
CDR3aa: CASSIVGAERIYGYTF

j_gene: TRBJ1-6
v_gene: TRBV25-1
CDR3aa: CASSVAGGSPLHF

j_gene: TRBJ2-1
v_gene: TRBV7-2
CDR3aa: CASSLGRLYNEQFF

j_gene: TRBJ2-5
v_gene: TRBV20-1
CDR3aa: CSATTSGGPKYF

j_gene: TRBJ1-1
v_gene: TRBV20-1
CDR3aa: CSALKAANAEAFF

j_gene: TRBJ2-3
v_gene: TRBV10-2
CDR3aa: CASRKTSGPDTQYF

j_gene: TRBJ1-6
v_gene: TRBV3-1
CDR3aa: CASSQGYGGGDSPLHF

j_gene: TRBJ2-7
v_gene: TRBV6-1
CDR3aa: CASRISPGVFYEQYF

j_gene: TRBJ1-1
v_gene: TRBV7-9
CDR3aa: CASSLSQGSTEAFF

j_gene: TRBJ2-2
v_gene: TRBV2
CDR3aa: CASQGRMNTGELFF

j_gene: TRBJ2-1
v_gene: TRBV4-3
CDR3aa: CASSQSGGEGYNEQFF

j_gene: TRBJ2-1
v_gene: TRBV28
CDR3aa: CASSHPLTSDDEQFF

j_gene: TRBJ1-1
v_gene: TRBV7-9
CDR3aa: CASSLLGASDTEAFF

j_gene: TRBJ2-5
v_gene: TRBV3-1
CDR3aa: CASSFLEVQETQYF

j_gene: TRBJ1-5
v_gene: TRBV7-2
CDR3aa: CASSRQGRQPQHF

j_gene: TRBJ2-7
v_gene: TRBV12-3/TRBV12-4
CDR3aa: CASSSGAGVEQYF

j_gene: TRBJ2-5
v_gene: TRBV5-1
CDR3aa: CASNREGVRGETQYF

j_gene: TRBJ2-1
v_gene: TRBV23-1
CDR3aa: CASSQSSRPVICDEQFF

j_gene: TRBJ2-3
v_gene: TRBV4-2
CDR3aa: CASSPGQRNRSPGDTQYF

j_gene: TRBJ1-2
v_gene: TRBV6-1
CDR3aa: CASTTRGRPFLKGGYTF

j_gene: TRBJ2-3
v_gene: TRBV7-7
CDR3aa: CASSLTGGVDTQYF

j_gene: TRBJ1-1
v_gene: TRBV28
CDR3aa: CASRTTGGKPFF

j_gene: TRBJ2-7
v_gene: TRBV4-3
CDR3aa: CASSQRQGAYEQYF

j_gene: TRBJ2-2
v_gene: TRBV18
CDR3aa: CASSPRPTPGELFF

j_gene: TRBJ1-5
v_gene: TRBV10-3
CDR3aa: CAIRADRGHSNQPQHF

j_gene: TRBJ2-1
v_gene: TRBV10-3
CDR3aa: CAISVGTAYNEQFF